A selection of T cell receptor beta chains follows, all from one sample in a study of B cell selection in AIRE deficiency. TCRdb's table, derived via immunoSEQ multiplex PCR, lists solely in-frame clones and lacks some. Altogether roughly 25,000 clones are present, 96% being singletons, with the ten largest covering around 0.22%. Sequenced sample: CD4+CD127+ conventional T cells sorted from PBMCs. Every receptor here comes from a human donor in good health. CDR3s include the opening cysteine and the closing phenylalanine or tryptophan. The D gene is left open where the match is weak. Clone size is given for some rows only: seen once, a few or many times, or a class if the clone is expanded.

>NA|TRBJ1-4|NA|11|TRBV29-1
TGCAGCGTTAACGAAGGAGAAAAACTGTTTTTT
CSVNEGEKLFF
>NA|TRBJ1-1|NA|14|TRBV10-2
TGCGCCAGCAGTTTCACAGGGTGGGACACTGAAGCTTTCTTT
CASSFTGWDTEAFF
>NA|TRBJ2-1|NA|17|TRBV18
TGTGCCAGCTCACCAGGACTCCTCCTCGGCTACTACAATGAGCAGTTCTTC
CASSPGLLLGYYNEQFF
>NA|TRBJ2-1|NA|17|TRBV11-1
TGTGCCAGCAGCTCTCGCCCCGGGGGACTGCTCTACAATGAGCAGTTCTTC
CASSSRPGGLLYNEQFF
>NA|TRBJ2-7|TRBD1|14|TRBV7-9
TGTGCCAGCAGCCTAACGACAGGGCTCTACGAGCAGTACTTC
CASSLTTGLYEQYF
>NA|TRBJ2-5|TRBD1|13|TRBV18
TGTGCCAGCTCACCGGGACAGGAAGAGACCCAGTACTTC
CASSPGQEETQYF
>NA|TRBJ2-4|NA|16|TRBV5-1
TGCGCCAGCAGCTTGGTTCCGACTGCGGCCAAAAACATTCAGTACTTC
CASSLVPTAAKNIQYF
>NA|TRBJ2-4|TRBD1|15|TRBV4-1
TGCGCCAGCAGCCAATCCCGGACAGGGGGCGTCATTCAGTACTTC
CASSQSRTGGVIQYF
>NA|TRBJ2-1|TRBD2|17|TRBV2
TGTGCCAGCAGTTTGGGGGGACTAGCGGGGATCTACAATGAGCAGTTCTTC
CASSLGGLAGIYNEQFF
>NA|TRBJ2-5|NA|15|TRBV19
TGTGCCAGTAGTCCCCCCGGGACCTTCCAAGAGACCCAGTACTTC
CASSPPGTFQETQYF
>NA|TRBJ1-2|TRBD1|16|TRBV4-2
TGTGCCAGCAGCCAAGGGCCGGACAGGGTTAACTATGGCTACACCTTC
CASSQGPDRVNYGYTF
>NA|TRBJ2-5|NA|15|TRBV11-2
TGTGCCAGCAGCTTAGGTCGGACTACCCAAGAGACCCAGTACTTC
CASSLGRTTQETQYF
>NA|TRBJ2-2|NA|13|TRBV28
TGTGCCAGCGGAGTAGCTGTCCCCGGGGAGCTGTTTTTT
CASGVAVPGELFF
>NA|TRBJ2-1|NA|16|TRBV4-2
TGTGCCAGCAGCCAAGTGTCCGGCGGCTCCTACAATGAGCAGTTCTTC
CASSQVSGGSYNEQFF
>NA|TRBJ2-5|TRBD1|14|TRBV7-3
TGTGCCAGCAGCCTGACAGGGATTGAAGAGACCCAGTACTTC
CASSLTGIEETQYF
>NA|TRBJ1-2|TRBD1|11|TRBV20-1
TGCAGTGCTAGAGTCAGGGGGCGTACGAACTTC
CSARVRGRTNF
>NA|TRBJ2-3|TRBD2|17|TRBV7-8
TGTGCCAGCAGTCCGCTCGGTTGGCGGGAGGGCCGGGATACGCAGTATTTT
CASSPLGWREGRDTQYF
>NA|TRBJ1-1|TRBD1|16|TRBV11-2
TGTGCCAGCAGCCGTCAGACAGGGTCTAGAAACACTGAAGCTTTCTTT
CASSRQTGSRNTEAFF
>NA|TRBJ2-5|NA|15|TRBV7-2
TGTGCCAGCAGCTTAGATAGACGGTTACAAGAGACCCAGTACTTC
CASSLDRRLQETQYF
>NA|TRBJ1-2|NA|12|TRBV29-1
TGCAGCGTTGAAAGAAGGCCCAGAGGCTACACCTTC
CSVERRPRGYTF
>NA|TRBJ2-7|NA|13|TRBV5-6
TGTGCCAGCAGCGGAACATCGACCTACGAGCAGTACTTC
CASSGTSTYEQYF
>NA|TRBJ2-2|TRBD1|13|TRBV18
TGTGCCAGCTCCGACAGGGACACCGGGGAGCTGTTTTTT
CASSDRDTGELFF
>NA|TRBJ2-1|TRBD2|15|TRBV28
TGTGCCAGCAGTTTAGCGGGAGGTCAGTCTGATGAGCAGTTCTTC
CASSLAGGQSDEQFF
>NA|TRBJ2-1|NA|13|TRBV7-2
TGTGCCAGCAGCACCAACTCCTACAATGAGCAGTTCTTC
CASSTNSYNEQFF
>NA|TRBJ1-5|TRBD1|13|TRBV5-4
TGTGCCAGCAGCGTGGACAGGAATCAGCCCCAGCATTTT
CASSVDRNQPQHF
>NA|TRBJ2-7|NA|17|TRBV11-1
TGTGCCAGCAGCGGAGCCCGGATTGACAGAAACTCCTACGAGCAGTACTTC
CASSGARIDRNSYEQYF
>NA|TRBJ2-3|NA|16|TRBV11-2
TGTGCCAGCAGCTTAGATCACTCCGTCGGCACAGATACGCAGTATTTT
CASSLDHSVGTDTQYF
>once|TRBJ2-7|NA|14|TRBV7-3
TGTGCCAGCAGCCCCGTTGGGGGACCCTACGGGCAGTACTTC
CASSPVGGPYGQYF
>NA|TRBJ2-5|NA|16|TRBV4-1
TGCGCCAGCAGCCAAGACGGGGGGCGAGGAGAAGAGACCCAGTACTTC
CASSQDGGRGEETQYF
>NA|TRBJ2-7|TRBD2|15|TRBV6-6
TGTGCCAGCAGTTACACTAGCGGGAGTGTCGACGAGCAGTACTTC
CASSYTSGSVDEQYF
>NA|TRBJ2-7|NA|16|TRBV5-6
TGTGCCAGCAGCTTGGAGGCTCAACTAGTTTCCCACGAGCAGTACTTC
CASSLEAQLVSHEQYF